The next 6 T cell receptor beta chains were all read from a single sample in a study of T cell repertoires in cytomegalovirus infection. For these receptors, no antigen is known. Each CDR3 protein is one row after TCRdb ran MiXCR on the reads. In the table there are over 250,000 distinct CDR3 sequences, roughly a fifth of which are singletons. The material was cultured PBMCs, obtained from culture after CMV antigen stimulation. These receptors came from a human donor in good health (CMV status not recorded). Some clones in this sample may be carry-over from other donors' samples.

This clonotype turned up a few times. The chain has TRBV9 and TRBJ2-3, with 8 bases that match TRBD2. There are 15 residues in the CDR3. The V and J ends lost 3 bases and 4 bases, in that order; junction bases with no gene match: 7. Germline V gene sequence: CDR1 SGDLS, CDR2 YYNGEE. CDR3 DNA sequence: TGTGCCAGCAGCGCCCCCCTGACTAGCGCAGATACGCAGTATTTT. This gives the protein CASSAPLTSADTQYF.

Only a few counts were recorded for this clonotype. The V call is TRBV20-1, the J call TRBJ2-1; TRBD2 is a possible D gene (6 bases). Germline V gene sequence: CDR1 DFQATT, CDR2 SNEGSKA (reference sequence). The CDR3 is 15 amino acids. The germline V and J ends were trimmed by 4 bases and 4 bases, with 17 bases remaining between them. The CDR3 region is CSATVGGGDYNEQFF. The CDR3, as DNA: TGCAGTGCTACGGTGGGCGGAGGGGATTACAATGAGCAGTTCTTC.

The rearrangement joins TRBV4-1 to TRBJ2-7, with D uncertain. V lost 2 bases and J lost 3, with 11 bases in between. The CDR3 length is 14 residues. CDR1 and CDR2 (germline): MGHRA, YSYEKL. The CDR3 DNA is TGCGCCAGCAGCCAATGGGGTGGACGCTACGAGCAGTACTTC. This sequence encodes CASSQWGGRYEQYF.

This clonotype showed up many times. The rearrangement uses TRBV7-8 and TRBJ2-2, with a possible D match to TRBD2 (6 bases). V lost 4 bases and J 5 bases, leaving 14 bases between the germline ends. Germline CDR1 SGHVS, CDR2 FQNEAQ. CDR3 length: 15 amino acids. The CDR3 loop is CASSSTFGSTGELFF. The DNA of the CDR3 is TGTGCCAGCAGCTCGACTTTCGGGAGTACCGGGGAGCTGTTTTTT.

At least ten counts were recorded for this clonotype. This chain joins TRBV7-2 and TRBJ2-7, with 8 bases matching TRBD1. This CDR3 region has 14 residues. The J segment lost 1 base and the V segment lost 5 bases, leaving 4 bases of the junction unmatched. Germline V gives CDR1 SGHTA, CDR2 FQGNSA. CDR3 amino acids: CASSRGTGSYEQYV. The CDR3 DNA reads as TGTGCCAGCAGCCGGGGGACAGGATCCTACGAGCAGTACGTC.

This clonotype was seen ten or more times. This sequence joins TRBV28 and TRBJ1-5; D is ambiguous. The V gene lost 5 bases and the J gene lost 5 bases, with 7 bases spanning the gap. CDR1 is MDHEN, CDR2 SYDVKM, per germline. The length of the CDR3 is 12 residues. The CDR3 protein is CASSPLYQPQHF. The CDR3 region has the DNA TGTGCCAGCAGTCCGCTTTATCAGCCCCAGCATTTT.